Detailed here is one T cell receptor beta chain. Its antigen is not known. This may stem from a read error, because a much larger clone lies one nucleotide away. Synthesis of cDNA was accomplished via 5'RACE employing 10-nucleotide random UMIs. In TCRdb, the 5' RACE reads were re-called with MiXCR into one record per CDR3 protein. The sample shows 50,000 or so distinct CDR3 sequences, approximately 14% of them seen only once. Germline V lookup: CDR1 SGHRS, CDR2 YFSETQ. The CDR3 totals 16 residues. The time point denotes: longitudinal time-point 2. Unsorted libraries were prepared from 2 million PBMCs held at -80 C. These data originate in a study of neurological immune-mediated disorders. Study outcomes and limitations: The study found the most TCR clonal expansion in HTLV-1-associated myelopathy and the least in multiple sclerosis, below healthy controls.

This receptor was taken from a male donor with HTLV-1-associated myelopathy (HAM/TSP). Sample: PBMCs. The rearrangement joins TRBV5-1 to TRBJ2-3; tentative D call: TRBD2 (5 bases). CDR3 protein: CASSLGLAASKDTQYF. CDR3 DNA: TGCGCCAGCAGCTTGGGTTTGGCGGCTAGCAAAGATACGCAGTATTTT.